This TCR beta chain was found in a study of T cells in Graves' hyperthyroidism and ophthalmopathy. Regions amplified from RNA transcripts were the TCR beta CDR3 regions. TCR CDR3 regions were first amplified by RT-PCR with HTBI primers. TCRdb fed the multiplex PCR reads into MiXCR, producing one record per CDR3 protein. The table has 390,000 or so distinct CDR3 sequences, around 15% seen once; the top ten hold 13%. Patients affected by ophthalmopathy presented a Clinical Activity Score of at least 3, a NOSPECS grade of at least 4, and disease duration below 3 months. More than 9.5 ml fresh peripheral blood yielded the PBMCs. General study points: A model of 13 V-J pairs discriminated ophthalmopathy from stable hyperthyroidism.

In the case of this clonotype: As yet, its antigen is unknown.

CDR1 and CDR2 from the germline V gene are MNHNS and SASEGT. The CDR3 loop spans 15 amino acids. V lost 6 bases and J lost 3, with 15 bases in between. The sequencing input was blood. This receptor was obtained from a man aged 18-30 years with Graves' ophthalmopathy. This rearrangement joins TRBV6-1 to TRBJ2-4; maybe TRBD2 (5 bases). The CDR3 DNA reads as TGTGCCAGCAGCCCGAGAGAGGAGGTCAAAAACATTCAGTACTTC. It encodes CASSPREEVKNIQYF.